Presented here are 15 T cell receptor beta chains from one specimen sequenced in a study of T cell clonotyping in hematopoietic cell transplantation. Regarding time point: recipient sample about 28 days before transplant, after cytoreduction. Clones were sequenced by immunoSEQ multiplex PCR, and TCRdb holds only the in-frame ones, with some missing. The table records thousands of clones, around four fifths of them present only once. Sequencing was performed on peripheral blood mononuclear cells, taken before stem cell transplant. The receptors shown here come from a man in his 60s with acute myeloid leukemia. Some clones in this sample may be carry-over from other donors' samples.

This chain connects TRBV23-1 to TRBJ1-2; no definite D call. TRBV23-1 is marked as an open reading frame, function uncertain. The CDR3 length is 15 residues. Trimming stripped 0 bases from V and 6 bases from J, with 14 bases between. The CDR3 DNA is TGCGCCAGCAGTCAATCGTGCCAAGTCAATCATGGCTACACCTTC. It translates to CASSQSCQVNHGYTF.

The chain employs TRBV5-8 and TRBJ2-7, with D possibly TRBD1 on 6 matching bases. V shed 7 bases and J shed 0 bases, with 14 bases lying between them. CDR1 is SGHTS, CDR2 YDEGEE, per germline. The CDR3 sequence is 14 residues long. DNA of the CDR3: TGTGCCAGCGGGGGCTTCGTAAGCTCCTACGAGCAGTACTTC. Protein product: CASGGFVSSYEQYF.

This chain joins TRBV5-6 and TRBJ2-7, with 14 bases identical to TRBD2. In germline, CDR1 is SGHDT, CDR2 YYEEEE. With 4 bases clipped from V and 6 bases from J, the junction kept 12 bases outside the gene matches. The CDR3 is made up of 17 amino acids. This CDR3 reads CASSAQGLAGVFVEQYF. The CDR3 region has the DNA TGTGCCAGCAGCGCCCAGGGACTAGCGGGAGTCTTTGTCGAGCAGTACTTC. Full variable domain (remainder filled in from reference TRBV5-6 and TRBJ2-7): DAGVTQSPTHLIKTRGQQVTLRCSPKSGHDTVSWYQQALGQGPQFIFQYYEEEERQRGNFPDRFSGHQFPNYSSELNVNALLLGDSALYLCASSAQGLAGVFVEQYFGPGTRLTVT.

V and J are TRBV7-3 and TRBJ2-3; TRBD2 matches at 9 bases. J lost 1 base, V lost 4 bases, and 6 bases had no gene match. The CDR3 is 16 residues long. Germline lookup yields CDR1 SGHTA and CDR2 FQGTGA. CDR3 sequence: CASSYNLAGGTDTQYF. CDR3 DNA: TGTGCCAGCAGCTACAATTTAGCGGGGGGCACAGATACGCAGTATTTT.

The V and J genes are TRBV6-1 and TRBJ2-2, with D possibly TRBD1 on 6 matching bases. Germline V gene data show CDR1 as MNHNS and CDR2 as SASEGT. The CDR3 totals 15 residues. Trimming removed 6 bases at V and 3 bases at J, with 14 bases between. The DNA for the CDR3 is TGTGCCAGCAGCGAACCCCGACAGGACACCGGGGAGCTGTTTTTT. Its translation: CASSEPRQDTGELFF.

V gene TRBV5-1 combines with J gene TRBJ1-6, with 7 bases identical to TRBD1. This CDR3 is 15 amino acids long. Germline V gives CDR1 SGHRS, CDR2 YFSETQ. Trimming removed 0 bases from V and 6 bases from J; junction bases left unmatched: 3. The CDR3 reads CASSLVEGANSPLHF. The CDR3 DNA reads as TGCGCCAGCAGCTTGGTGGAGGGGGCTAATTCACCCCTCCACTTT.

The chain carries TRBV10-3 and TRBJ2-6, with D possibly being TRBD1 (5 bases). In germline, CDR1 is ENHRY, CDR2 SYGVKD. The V end was cut by 3 bases, the J end by 0 bases, with 15 bases between. The CDR3 loop spans 18 amino acids. The CDR3 bases are TGTGCCATCAGTGACGAAGGGGTTCAGTACTCTGGGGCCAACGTCCTGACTTTC. Its protein is CAISDEGVQYSGANVLTF.

V is TRBV9 and J is TRBJ2-2; D tentatively reads TRBD1 or TRBD2 (6 bases each). Germline V gene data show CDR1 as SGDLS and CDR2 as YYNGEE. V was clipped by 0 bases and J by 4 bases, with 10 bases between them. The CDR3 length is 15 residues. The CDR3 spells CASSVGGAGTGELFF. Written as DNA, the CDR3 is TGTGCCAGCAGCGTAGGGGGGGCCGGCACCGGGGAGCTGTTTTTT.

This clone is categorized as medium-sized. The genes are TRBV7-9 and TRBJ1-2, with 9 bases identical to TRBD1. CDR1 and CDR2 from the germline V gene are SEHNR and FQNEAQ (reference sequence). The junction had 18 bases not matched to a gene; V was cut back by 4 bases and J by 3 bases. The CDR3 extends over 19 amino acids. The DNA of the CDR3 is TGTGCCAGCAGCTCCCTCCCTAACCTCGCGGGACAGGGACACTATGGCTACACCTTC. Its protein is CASSSLPNLAGQGHYGYTF.

This chain joins TRBV5-4 and TRBJ2-1, with D perhaps being TRBD1 or TRBD2 (6 bases each). This CDR3 is 16 amino acids long. CDR1 is SGHNT and CDR2 is YYREEE in the germline V gene (reference sequence). Trimming removed 2 bases from V and 8 bases from J, with 20 bases in between. Here the CDR3 reads CASSFGSGAPMDEQFF. The CDR3 coding sequence is TGTGCCAGCAGCTTTGGTTCGGGGGCCCCTATGGATGAGCAGTTCTTC. Filled out from reference TRBV5-4 and TRBJ2-1, the complete variable domain reads ETGVTQSPTHLIKTRGQQVTLRCSSQSGHNTVSWYQQALGQGPQFIFQYYREEENGRGNFPPRFSGLQFPNYSSELNVNALELDDSALYLCASSFGSGAPMDEQFFGPGTRLTVL.

This chain joins TRBV28 and TRBJ1-2, with 9 bases that match TRBD1. Germline CDR1 is MDHEN and CDR2 is SYDVKM. Trimming cost V 5 bases and J 7 bases; bases outside gene matches: 11. This CDR3 is built from 15 residues. The CDR3 loop reads CASSRGDRESGGYTF. The CDR3 DNA reads TGTGCCAGCAGTCGAGGGGACAGGGAAAGTGGTGGCTACACCTTC.

This clone was counted once. The rearrangement uses TRBV11-2 and TRBJ2-7; TRBD2 agrees at 7 bases. Germline loops: CDR1 SGHAT, CDR2 FQNNGV. With 2 bases clipped from V and 6 bases from J, the junction kept 4 bases outside the gene matches. CDR3 length equals 13 residues. Here the CDR3 reads CASSLTSVGEQYF. The CDR3 DNA reads as TGTGCCAGCAGCTTAACTAGCGTAGGCGAGCAGTACTTC.

The V gene is TRBV9, the J gene TRBJ2-1; TRBD2 matches at 7 bases. Trimming removed 0 bases from V and 7 bases from J; junction bases left unmatched: 10. The CDR3 length is 16 residues. CDR1 is SGDLS and CDR2 is YYNGEE in the germline V gene. The DNA of the CDR3 is TGTGCCAGCAGCGTAGAGGGAGGGGTAGTATTGAATGAGCAGTTCTTC. Its translation: CASSVEGGVVLNEQFF.

The V call is TRBV11-2, the J call TRBJ2-5; a possible D gene is TRBD1 (6 bases). Trimming stripped 5 bases from V and 0 bases from J, with 13 bases between. CDR3 length: 15 residues. Germline V gene data show CDR1 as SGHAT and CDR2 as FQNNGV. The CDR3 region has the DNA TGTGCCAGCAGCCCCGGGACATCAAACCAAGAGACCCAGTACTTC. Protein sequence: CASSPGTSNQETQYF.

This clone was seen a handful of times. The chain joins TRBV11-2 to TRBJ2-5; D is tentatively TRBD1 or TRBD2 (5 bases each). The CDR3 length is 14 residues. Trimming shortened V by 5 bases and J by 5 bases, and 15 bases separated the two germline ends. Germline CDR1 SGHAT, CDR2 FQNNGV. The CDR3 region is CASSQSGPGETQYF. CDR3 bases: TGTGCCAGCAGCCAGTCGGGACCGGGGGAGACCCAGTACTTC. Using reference TRBV11-2 and TRBJ2-5 for the parts outside the CDR3, the full variable domain is EAGVAQSPRYKIIEKRQSVAFWCNPISGHATLYWYQQILGQGPKLLIQFQNNGVVDDSQLPKDRFSAERLKGVDSTLKIQPAKLEDSAVYLCASSQSGPGETQYFGPGTRLLVL.